This TCR beta chain was recovered during a study of T cell responses to AZD1222 COVID-19 vaccine. The germline V gene has CDR1 MGHRA and CDR2 YSYEKL. Between the trimmed V and J ends, which lost 4 bases and 5 bases, there was a span of 8 bases. This CDR3 region has 12 residues. Libraries were prepared by immunoSEQ multiplex PCR; TCRdb keeps only in-frame clonotypes and omits some of them. The repertoire holds roughly 100,000 clones, with roughly 89% as singletons. Pooling of second doses given at about 4 or about 12 weeks was done. This chain links TRBV4-1 with TRBJ2-5; TRBD2 is a possible D gene (5 bases). Source: peripheral blood, taken 28 days after the second AZD1222 dose. This receptor was obtained from an adult who received the AZD1222 COVID-19 vaccine. CDR3: CASSPERETQYF. The CDR3, as DNA: TGCGCCAGCAGCCCTGAGCGGGAGACCCAGTACTTC.